This TCR beta chain was retrieved from a study of blood T cells in healthy people across ages (dated by TCRdb to between 2014 and 2016). The study in broad terms: In model experiments, roughly one uniquely barcoded TCR beta cDNA molecule per two T cells was captured by template switching. The study measured age-related changes in TCR beta repertoire diversity using deep sequencing normalized with unique cDNA molecular identifiers. Two additional independent replicas of 1 million unique cDNA reads from the same blood draw were analyzed for two donors (one aged 18 to 29 and one aged 80 or older). To avoid experimental bias, donors of different ages were distributed randomly across sequencing lanes. The donors were divided into four age groups: young (average around 15 years), middle-aged (about 39), aged (around 67) and long-lived (around 87).

Trimming takes 3 bases from V and 3 bases from J, and the germline ends sit 9 bases apart. The germline V gene sets CDR1 to KGHDR and CDR2 to SFDVKD. The CDR3 contains 14 residues, cysteine and phenylalanine counted. The read is trimmed to its CDR3 DNA, 42 bases read in frame from base 1. Overall results and qualifications from the work: Compared with the aged group, the long-lived group had more naive CD4+ T cells, fewer expanded clones and increased TCR diversity, a pattern suggesting age selection. Observed TCR beta diversity correlated strongly with the percentage of naive T cells measured by flow cytometry. Bulk unsorted PBMC profiling prevented conclusive comparison of naive and antigen-experienced compartments. The CMV infection status of donors was not known, potentially confounding age-related changes in expanded clonotypes. As age increased, observed TCR beta diversity per million T cells dropped in a roughly linear way, and a significant reduction was already evident by age approximately 40. Estimates of total diversity based on one million sequenced T cells were considered lower bounds and underestimates.

Libraries were built with 5' RACE. TCRdb lists the instrument as Illumina HiSeq 2500. A second roughly 6 to 11 cycle PCR used a sample-barcoded 5' primer and a J-beta primer mix. A unique molecular identifier was introduced onto each TCR beta cDNA molecule by a template-switch 5' adaptor carrying 12 random nucleotides. Each sample yielded at least 3 million CDR3-containing paired-end reads. First-strand cDNA synthesis was performed from all RNA using the Mint cDNA synthesis kit, with priming by a TRBC-specific oligonucleotide. All cDNA was treated with uracil-DNA glycosylase and then went through a first 18-cycle PCR with the universal primers M1SS and BC2_uni_R. For the original study's pipeline: Normalization of each sample was performed by random selection of 1 million high-quality reads, each carrying a distinct molecular identifier. Instead of being binned into consensus sequences, reads with shared molecular identifiers were discarded. MiTCR, set to a Q25 quality threshold and the strictest error-elimination algorithm, was used for CDR3 identification, clonotype clustering and error correction. A nonparametric unseen species model using Euler transformation provided a lower-bound estimate of total TCR beta diversity. Through fastp at Q25 and MiXCR, TCRdb rebuilt clones from the public reads, retaining in-frame beta chains. Every distinct CDR3 protein forms one entry, paired with its most common genes and DNA. TCRdb, not the original authors, processed these V and J calls. The table for this sample lists roughly 1.6 million distinct CDR3 sequences; roughly 30% of them were counted only once. The leading ten clones occupy 10% to 12% of the sample.

The approximately 40 donors, aged roughly 6 to 95 years, were systemically healthy Caucasian individuals from Russia. Roughly 9.5 milliliters of peripheral blood were drawn from each donor into EDTA-treated Vacutainer tubes. PBMCs were isolated by Ficoll-Paque density-gradient centrifugation, with at least 7 million obtained per sample. Trizol reagent was used to extract total RNA from the PBMCs, yielding at least 6 micrograms per sample. The percentages of naive CD45RAhigh/CD27high T cells were determined by flow cytometry on a PBMC aliquot from every donor. In the case of this clonotype: It has no known antigen specificity. Base quality data are lacking; no much larger clone is found one base away.

The chain was built from TRBV24-1 and TRBJ2-3; the D gene remains uncertain. The material sequenced was blood. The sequence derives from a young woman in good health. Read as DNA, the sequence is TGTGCCACCAGTGATCCAACAGAGACAGATACGCAGTATTTT. Its amino acids are CATSDPTETDTQYF.